The clone carrying this T cell receptor beta chain has a count of ten or more. Its antigen remains unknown. The CDR3 is 12 residues long. Germline V lookup: CDR1 SGHRS, CDR2 YFSETQ. V was trimmed by 3 bases and J by 7 bases, leaving 10 bases between them. This specimen comes from a study of molecular identifiers for immune sequencing clone quantification. Points from the study as a whole: Spiked Jurkat TCR RNA originating from one cell could reportedly be identified amid approximately 900,000 naive cells. Shared barcodes on identical TCR molecules could underestimate the sizes of highly expanded clones.

With listed TCR primers and previously described methods, bulk TCR libraries were prepared. TCRdb re-analysed the PCR reads in MiXCR, keeping a single row per CDR3 protein. The sample lists approximately 500,000 distinct CDR3 sequences; roughly 24% were seen once. The genes are TRBV5-1 and TRBJ1-1; maybe TRBD1 (5 bases). This TCR was recovered from a human donor in good health. Some libraries in this study had Jurkat cell RNA spiked in. Material: naive CD8+ T cells from blood, with Jurkat cell RNA spiked in. As for subset: FACS-sorted CD8+CD4-CCR7+CD45RA+ naive T cells. The CDR3 DNA reads as TGCGCCAGCAGCTATGGGGCGGATGAAGCTTTCTTT. As protein: CASSYGADEAFF. Full variable domain (remainder filled in from reference TRBV5-1 and TRBJ1-1): KAGVTQTPRYLIKTRGQQVTLSCSPISGHRSVSWYQQTPGQGLQFLFEYFSETQRNKGNFPGRFSGRQFSNSRSEMNVSTLELGDSALYLCASSYGADEAFFGQGTRLTVV.